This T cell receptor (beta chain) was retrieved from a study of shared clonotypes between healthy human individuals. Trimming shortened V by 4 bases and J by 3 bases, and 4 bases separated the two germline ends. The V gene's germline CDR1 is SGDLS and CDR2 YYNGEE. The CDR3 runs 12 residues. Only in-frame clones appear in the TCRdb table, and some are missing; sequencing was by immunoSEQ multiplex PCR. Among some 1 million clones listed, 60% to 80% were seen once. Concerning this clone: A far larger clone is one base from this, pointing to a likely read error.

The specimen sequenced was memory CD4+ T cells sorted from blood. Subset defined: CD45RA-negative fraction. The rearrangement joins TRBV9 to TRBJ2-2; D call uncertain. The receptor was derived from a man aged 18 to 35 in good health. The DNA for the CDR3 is TGTGCCAGCAGCACCCACACCGGGGAGCTGTTTTTT. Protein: CASSTHTGELFF.